This T cell receptor beta chain was sequenced for a study of blood T cell repertoires in COVID-19. The CDR3 consists of 12 residues. The ends were cut back, 3 bases at V and 8 bases at J, with 10 bases in the middle. Looked up from germline, CDR1 is SEHNR and CDR2 is FQNEAQ (reference sequence). TCRdb's table, derived via immunoSEQ multiplex PCR, lists solely in-frame clones and lacks some. Here the sample spans 250,000 or so clones, approximately 86% being singletons. The sample was PBMCs or T cells enriched from blood (not recorded which). The gene calls are TRBV7-9 and TRBJ1-1; TRBD1 is a possible D gene (5 bases). The TCR was taken from a woman aged 25 to 39 with acute COVID-19. CDR3 DNA sequence: TGTGCCAGCAGCTTTGGGGAGGGGGAAGCTTTCTTT. Translated, it gives CASSFGEGEAFF.